The T cell receptor beta chain described here comes from a study of human T cells and chemical hapten exposure. The time point was: patch test 3, about 24 weeks after DPC sensitization. The treatment was: therapeutic diphenylcyclopropenone sensitization with weekly scalp DPC. Unfractionated whole blood was the source from which total RNA was extracted. The table lists this clonotype with a few counts. Using its own MiXCR run on the RACE reads, TCRdb lists one record per CDR3 protein. The table records over 35,000 distinct CDR3 sequences, roughly 13% of them present only once. Germline CDR1 SQVTM, CDR2 ANQGSEA. Trimming cost V 3 bases and J 2 bases, with 8 bases left between them. There are 13 residues in the CDR3.

The V and J genes are TRBV29-1 and TRBJ1-5, with D possibly matching TRBD1 (5 bases). This TCR came from a woman aged 40 to 50 with alopecia areata. Some clones in this sample may be carry-over from other donors' samples. The sample here was whole blood, taken in connection with sensitization to the hapten diphenylcyclopropenone (DPC). Here the CDR3 reads CSVDPGGNQPQHF. Here the CDR3 DNA reads TGCAGCGTTGATCCGGGGGGCAATCAGCCCCAGCATTTT.